The 27 T cell receptor beta chains below come from one sample, sequenced in a study of T cells after yellow fever vaccination. TCRdb passed the 5' RACE reads through MiXCR, listing each CDR3 protein once. Of some 160,000 distinct CDR3 sequences listed, 5.5% to 7.5% are singletons. This specimen was CD4+ T cells sorted from PBMCs, taken 4 to 5 days after the first yellow fever vaccination. All receptors derive from a man younger than 35 who received the YFV17D yellow fever vaccine.

This clonotype occurred a few times. The chain has TRBV13 and TRBJ2-5; possibly TRBD2 for D (7 bases). This CDR3 contains 15 residues. From germline, CDR1 is PRHDT and CDR2 FYEKMQ (reference sequence). The germline V and J ends were trimmed by 5 bases and 2 bases, with 15 bases remaining between them. The DNA for the CDR3 is TGTGCCAGCAGCGTCGCTAGGGGGGGGCAAGAGACCCAGTACTTC. This codes for CASSVARGGQETQYF. The entire variable domain, with the rest obtained from reference TRBV13 and TRBJ2-5, is as follows: AAGVIQSPRHLIKEKRETATLKCYPIPRHDTVYWYQQGPGQDPQFLISFYEKMQSDKGSIPDRFSAQQFSDYHSELNMSSLELGDSALYFCASSVARGGQETQYFGPGTRLLVL.

This clonotype was counted between two and nine times. Relative to the germline gene, one junction end is altered; a read error may explain this. The CDR3 DNA reads TGTGCCAGCTGTTACAATATAGCGGGGGGGCGCCAAGAGACCCAGTACTTC. It specifies CASCYNIAGGRQETQYF. The genes are TRBV6-2 or TRBV6-3 and TRBJ2-5; 11 bases map to TRBD2. Germline V gene sequence: CDR1 MNHEY, CDR2 SVGEGT. The CDR3 is 17 amino acids.

This clonotype showed up many times. The chain couples TRBV7-6 to TRBJ1-5; D remains unclear. The CDR3 has 16 residues. Germline-derived CDR1 and CDR2 are SGHVS and FNYEAQ. Trimming pared 4 bases from V and 6 bases from J, leaving 19 bases between. The CDR3 nucleotides read TGTGCCAGCAGCTCTTCTCTCCTTCCAGAGGGTCAGCCCCAGCATTTT. Its translation: CASSSSLLPEGQPQHF.

As regards this clonotype: Given a much more abundant clone one base away, this may be a read error. The chain carries TRBV12-3 or TRBV12-4 and TRBJ2-5; D perhaps matches TRBD1 (6 bases). The CDR3 is 13 amino acids. The CDR3 spells CASSLDSEEAQYF. The DNA for the CDR3 is TGTGCCAGCAGTTTGGACAGTGAAGAGGCCCAGTACTTC.

As concerns this clonotype: A much larger clone is a single base away; this may be a read error. V gene TRBV6-1 combines with J gene TRBJ2-2; 8 bases map to TRBD1. CDR3 length: 18 amino acids. Germline V CDR1 and CDR2: MNHNS, SASEGT. V shed 4 bases, J shed 0 bases, and the junction held 10 bases outside the gene matches. In DNA form, the CDR3 reads TGTGCCAGCAGTGTCAGAATCGGACAGGGCACGAACACCGGGGAGCTGTTTTTT. It encodes CASSVRIGQGTNTGELFF.

This clonotype has ten or more counts. The rearrangement uses TRBV4-3 and TRBJ2-1; no firm D call. This CDR3 is 16 amino acids long. From germline, CDR1 is LGHNA and CDR2 YSLEER. Deletions cut 0 bases from V and 2 bases from J, with 11 bases between. CDR3 DNA sequence: TGCGCCAGCAGCCAAGATCCAATGGGCACCTACAATGAGCAGTTCTTC. Translated, it gives CASSQDPMGTYNEQFF.

This sequence joins TRBV5-6 and TRBJ2-3, with TRBD2 matching 8 bases. The junction had 12 bases not matched to a gene; V was cut back by 7 bases and J by 2 bases. Per the germline V gene, CDR1 is SGHDT and CDR2 is YYEEEE. The CDR3 length is 16 residues. This chain's CDR3 is CASGPGGAGATDTQYF. In DNA, the CDR3 is TGTGCCAGCGGCCCCGGAGGAGCGGGGGCCACAGATACGCAGTATTTT. The whole variable domain, filled in from reference TRBV5-6 and TRBJ2-3, reads DAGVTQSPTHLIKTRGQQVTLRCSPKSGHDTVSWYQQALGQGPQFIFQYYEEEERQRGNFPDRFSGHQFPNYSSELNVNALLLGDSALYLCASGPGGAGATDTQYFGPGTRLTVL.

This clonotype has just a few counts. The chain is built from TRBV7-6 and TRBJ2-5; TRBD1 agrees at 7 bases. The CDR3 is made up of 15 amino acids. Germline trimming cut 4 bases from V and 1 base from J; bases unmatched to any gene: 6. CDR1 and CDR2 from the germline V gene are SGHVS and FNYEAQ. CDR3 amino acids: CASSYPGTVQETQYF. The CDR3 nucleotides are TGTGCCAGCAGCTACCCCGGGACAGTCCAAGAGACCCAGTACTTC.

This clonotype has only a few counts. The rearrangement uses TRBV20-1 and TRBJ2-5, with 7 bases aligning to TRBD1. Germline V gene sequence: CDR1 DFQATT, CDR2 SNEGSKA (reference sequence). The junction had 9 bases not matched to a gene; V was cut back by 5 bases and J by 3 bases. The CDR3 has 14 residues. The CDR3 nucleotides read TGCAGTGCTGTCTCCGGGACAGAAAAAGAGACCCAGTACTTC. Its protein is CSAVSGTEKETQYF.

This clonotype came up a few times. The V call is TRBV20-1, the J call TRBJ2-5; the D gene is possibly TRBD2 (5 bases). There are 11 residues in the CDR3. V was trimmed by 5 bases and J by 5 bases, leaving 9 bases between them. Per the germline V gene, CDR1 is DFQATT and CDR2 is SNEGSKA (reference sequence). The CDR3 loop is CSAGPGETQYF. For the CDR3, the DNA is TGCAGTGCTGGCCCGGGGGAGACCCAGTACTTC.

The chain carries TRBV27 and TRBJ2-1; TRBD2 aligns across 8 bases. J lost 4 bases, V lost 5 bases, and 10 bases had no gene match. The CDR3 sequence is 16 residues long. Germline loops: CDR1 MNHEY, CDR2 SMNVEV (reference sequence). The DNA of the CDR3 is TGTGCCAGCAGTCCGTCCCCGGGGGGGAATTACAATGAGCAGTTCTTC. The encoded protein is CASSPSPGGNYNEQFF.

This clonotype occurred many times. This CDR3 is CSVGVGFGGYTF. CDR3 coding DNA: TGCAGCGTTGGAGTAGGGTTCGGTGGCTACACCTTC. The chain is built from TRBV29-1 and TRBJ1-2; no definite D call. This CDR3 spans 12 amino acids. V gave up 4 bases and J gave up 7 bases, with 13 bases separating them. Germline CDR1 reads SQVTM; CDR2 reads ANQGSEA. The full variable domain, its missing parts supplied by reference TRBV29-1 and TRBJ1-2, is SAVISQKPSRDICQRGTSLTIQCQVDSQVTMMFWYRQQPGQSLTLIATANQGSEATYESGFVIDKFPISRPNLTFSTLTVSNMSPEDSSIYLCSVGVGFGGYTFGSGTRLTVV.

This clonotype was found many times. This chain joins TRBV3-1 and TRBJ2-2, with D hard to call. Trimming took off 3 bases at V and 7 bases at J, with 18 bases between the two ends. The CDR3 has 16 amino acids. Germline CDR1 LGHDT, CDR2 YNNKEL (reference sequence). The CDR3 loop is CASSHRHLTSGGELFF. The CDR3 nucleotides read TGTGCCAGCAGCCATCGACACCTAACATCGGGCGGGGAGCTGTTTTTT.

The sample holds many counts of this clonotype. This rearrangement joins TRBV7-2 to TRBJ1-6; D is unclear. The V end lost 5 bases, the J end lost 7 bases, and 12 bases lay between the germline ends. The CDR3 has 14 amino acids. Per the germline V gene, CDR1 is SGHTA and CDR2 is FQGNSA. The CDR3 loop reads CASSERWGNSPLHF. CDR3 nucleotides: TGTGCCAGCAGCGAGCGTTGGGGAAATTCACCCCTCCACTTT.

The chain joins TRBV29-1 to TRBJ1-2; D may be TRBD1 (5 bases). Germline V gives CDR1 SQVTM, CDR2 ANQGSEA. V was shortened by 6 bases and J by 2 bases, with 13 bases between the two germline ends. The CDR3 sequence is 13 residues long. Written as DNA, the CDR3 is TGCAGCGTCCCACGCAGGGTGAACTATGGCTACACCTTC. Translating gives CSVPRRVNYGYTF.

This clonotype was observed at least ten times. V and J are TRBV28 and TRBJ2-5, with D possibly being TRBD1 (5 bases). V was pared by 7 bases and J by 5 bases, with 11 bases between. Per the germline V gene, CDR1 is MDHEN and CDR2 is SYDVKM. CDR3 length: 12 amino acids. The CDR3 loop is CASTQKGETQYF. As DNA, the CDR3 is TGTGCCAGCACCCAAAAGGGGGAGACCCAGTACTTC.

The V gene is TRBV12-3 or TRBV12-4, the J gene TRBJ2-5; 7 bases map to TRBD2. The trim removed 7 bases at V and 7 bases at J, leaving 12 bases unmatched. The CDR3 is made up of 14 amino acids. DNA of the CDR3: TGTGCCAGCACCCTTGGGGCGGGGGAGGGGACCCAGTACTTC. As protein: CASTLGAGEGTQYF.

This clonotype was picked up many times. The chain carries TRBV7-9 and TRBJ2-7, with TRBD1 identical over 10 bases. CDR1 is SEHNR, CDR2 FQNEAQ, per germline (reference sequence). V dropped 5 bases and J dropped 6; count of bases not matched to a gene: 1. The CDR3 is 12 residues long. CDR3 in DNA: TGTGCCAGCAGCCGGGACAGGGGCGAGCAGTACGTC. Amino acid sequence: CASSRDRGEQYV.

This chain joins TRBV12-3 or TRBV12-4 and TRBJ2-2; no definite D call. This CDR3 comprises 13 residues. V was cut by 7 bases and J by 9 bases, with 15 bases left in between. The CDR3 sequence: CASKGTEDRELFF. Written as DNA, the CDR3 is TGTGCCAGCAAGGGAACAGAGGACCGGGAGCTGTTTTTT.

This chain uses TRBV28 with TRBJ2-5; the match to TRBD1 covers 9 bases. After removal of 3 bases from V and 3 bases from J, the junction contained 11 bases not matched to a gene. Germline V gene lookup returns CDR1 MDHEN and CDR2 SYDVKM. This CDR3 is built from 17 residues. DNA of the CDR3: TGTGCCAGCAGTTTGGGGTTGGGACAGGGAGGAGAAGAGACCCAGTACTTC. It translates to CASSLGLGQGGEETQYF.

This clonotype was detected many times. This chain uses TRBV2 with TRBJ1-5; D ambiguous. The V gene's germline CDR1 is SNHLY and CDR2 FYNNEI. The V gene lost 4 bases and the J gene lost 6 bases, with 13 bases spanning the gap. The CDR3 extends over 14 amino acids. The CDR3 reads CASSVEREAQPQHF. The DNA for the CDR3 is TGTGCCAGCAGTGTAGAGAGGGAGGCTCAGCCCCAGCATTTT.

The chain carries TRBV7-9 and TRBJ1-1; no clear D. Trimming took 5 bases from V and 8 from J, leaving 12 bases between them. This CDR3 is 12 amino acids long. Germline V lookup: CDR1 SEHNR, CDR2 FQNEAQ (reference sequence). The CDR3 reads CASSTTVAEAFF. The DNA of the CDR3 is TGTGCCAGCAGCACGACCGTGGCGGAAGCTTTCTTT.

This clonotype was seen many times. J is TRBJ1-2 and V is TRBV20-1; 9 nucleotides align to TRBD1. With 6 bases clipped from V and 1 base from J, the junction kept 6 bases outside the gene matches. Germline assignment: CDR1 DFQATT and CDR2 SNEGSKA (reference sequence). The CDR3 covers 14 residues. CDR3 protein: CSARPGQGNYGYTF. CDR3 DNA: TGCAGTGCGAGGCCGGGACAGGGTAACTATGGCTACACCTTC.

This clonotype was seen repeatedly, ten times or more. The rearrangement joins TRBV29-1 to TRBJ2-3, with 9 bases aligning to TRBD1. The CDR3 runs 14 residues. Germline CDR1 and CDR2: SQVTM and ANQGSEA. V dropped 8 bases and J dropped 4; count of bases not matched to a gene: 10. The CDR3 DNA is TGCAGCTTTAAACAGGGGGCGAAGTCAGATACGCAGTATTTT. Translated: CSFKQGAKSDTQYF.

This clonotype was picked up a small number of times. The chain links TRBV29-1 to TRBJ1-1, with unresolved D. The length of the CDR3 is 13 residues. Deletions cut 8 bases from V and 3 bases from J, with 16 bases between. Germline V CDR1 and CDR2: SQVTM, ANQGSEA. The CDR3: CSSKWLEDTEAFF. The DNA for the CDR3 is TGCAGCTCCAAGTGGCTGGAGGACACTGAAGCTTTCTTT.

This clonotype was recorded many times. The chain has TRBV12-3 or TRBV12-4 and TRBJ1-3; D is undetermined. This CDR3 contains 13 residues. Trimming removed 10 bases from V and 6 bases from J, with 16 bases in between. The CDR3 region has the DNA TGTGCCAACTCCGACCGTGGACTAAACACCATATATTTT. Protein product: CANSDRGLNTIYF.

This clonotype was seen repeatedly, ten times or more. This chain joins TRBV27 and TRBJ1-1, with 7 bases aligning to TRBD1. There are 14 residues in the CDR3. The V segment lost 6 bases and the J segment 1 base; nucleotides outside the gene matches: 5. Germline V gene lookup returns CDR1 MNHEY and CDR2 SMNVEV (reference sequence). The CDR3 spells CASSSRDRNTEAFF. The CDR3 region has the DNA TGTGCCAGCAGCTCCCGGGACAGGAACACTGAAGCTTTCTTT.